This passage covers 29 T cell receptor beta chains from one sample sequenced in a study of cytomegalovirus exposure and HLA in healthy donors. It was with 60 Vbeta and 13 Jbeta primers that the PCR ran. TCRdb's copy holds only in-frame clones and misses some; the assay was immunoSEQ multiplex PCR. The repertoire has 180,000 or so clones, 65% to 80% of them found once; the top ten carry around 2.3%. The sequenced sample was PBMCs. Source of these receptors: a woman in her thirties in good health and CMV-seropositive.

The table lists this clone with a few counts. J is TRBJ2-7 and V is TRBV9; D might be TRBD2 (5 bases). Germline V gives CDR1 SGDLS, CDR2 YYNGEE. This CDR3 has 13 amino acids. Between the trimmed V and J ends, which lost 3 bases and 6 bases, there was a span of 13 bases. CDR3 in amino acids: CASSESRRGEQYF. CDR3 bases: TGTGCCAGCAGCGAGAGCCGCCGGGGCGAGCAGTACTTC. The whole variable domain, filled in from reference TRBV9 and TRBJ2-7, reads DSGVTQTPKHLITATGQRVTLRCSPRSGDLSVYWYQQSLDQGLQFLIQYYNGEERAKGNILERFSAQQFPDLHSELNLSSLELGDSALYFCASSESRRGEQYFGPGTRLTVT.

The chain employs TRBV30 and TRBJ2-5, with D perhaps TRBD2 (6 bases). The CDR3 has 12 amino acids. Germline assignment: CDR1 GTSNPN and CDR2 SVGIG (reference sequence). V lost 6 bases, J lost 1 base, and 9 bases lay in between. CDR3 nucleotide sequence: TGTGCCTGTGGGACTTCCCAAGAGACCCAGTACTTC. As protein: CACGTSQETQYF.

The chain is built from TRBV30 and TRBJ2-2; possibly TRBD2 for D (6 bases). The ends were cut back, 3 bases at V and 1 base at J, with 18 bases in the middle. The CDR3 contains 17 residues. CDR1 is GTSNPN, CDR2 SVGIG, per germline (reference sequence). CDR3 protein: CAWREGLPRGNTGELFF. Written as DNA, the CDR3 is TGTGCCTGGAGGGAGGGATTACCACGGGGGAACACCGGGGAGCTGTTTTTT.

The rearrangement links TRBV7-2 to TRBJ1-1; tentatively, D is TRBD1 (6 bases). Trimming left V 5 bases short and J 1 base short, with 14 bases between. CDR3 length: 15 residues. Per germline, CDR1 SGHTA and CDR2 FQGNSA. The CDR3 region is CASSPGAPSNTEAFF. The CDR3 DNA sequence: TGTGCCAGCAGCCCAGGGGCCCCGTCGAACACTGAAGCTTTCTTT.

V and J are TRBV6-5 and TRBJ2-3; a possible D gene is TRBD2 (6 bases). CDR1 is MNHEY and CDR2 is SVGAGI in the germline V gene. V lost 0 bases and J 8 bases, leaving 9 bases between the germline ends. The CDR3 contains 13 residues. The CDR3 nucleotides are TGTGCCAGCAGTTACTCGTGGAGGGGTACGCAGTATTTT. Translated: CASSYSWRGTQYF.

The V and J genes are TRBV23-1 and TRBJ1-4; 12 bases line up with TRBD1. TRBV23-1 qualifies as an ORF whose function is uncertain. The J segment lost 7 bases and the V segment lost 5 bases, leaving 14 bases of the junction unmatched. The CDR3 totals 18 residues. Here the CDR3 reads CASSKTRDRGRRGEKLFF. DNA of the CDR3: TGCGCCAGCAGTAAAACACGGGACAGGGGGCGCCGGGGTGAAAAACTGTTTTTT.

The chain is built from TRBV11-2 and TRBJ2-7, with 7 bases identical to TRBD1. The CDR3 extends over 15 amino acids. After removal of 5 bases from V and 3 bases from J, the junction contained 10 bases not matched to a gene. CDR1 SGHAT and CDR2 FQNNGV come from the germline V gene. CDR3 protein: CASSPPRGKNYEQYF. CDR3 DNA: TGTGCCAGCAGCCCCCCCAGGGGGAAGAACTACGAGCAGTACTTC. Based on the CDR3 plus reference TRBV11-2 and TRBJ2-7, the full variable domain is EAGVAQSPRYKIIEKRQSVAFWCNPISGHATLYWYQQILGQGPKLLIQFQNNGVVDDSQLPKDRFSAERLKGVDSTLKIQPAKLEDSAVYLCASSPPRGKNYEQYFGPGTRLTVT.

This chain links TRBV2 with TRBJ1-4; 10 bases align to TRBD1. Trimming took 7 bases from V and 3 from J; bases not matched to a gene: 11. The germline V gene encodes CDR1 SNHLY and CDR2 FYNNEI. CDR3 length: 17 residues. CDR3 in amino acids: CASNLGGTGAPNEKLFF. The CDR3 nucleotides are TGTGCCAGCAACCTGGGGGGGACAGGGGCTCCTAATGAAAAACTGTTTTTT.

The V gene is TRBV29-1, the J gene TRBJ2-5, with a tentative D call TRBD2 (7 bases). The germline V gene has CDR1 SQVTM and CDR2 ANQGSEA. CDR3 length: 15 amino acids. Trimming shortened V by 2 bases and J by 6 bases, and 19 bases separated the two germline ends. The CDR3 protein is CSVELMWGGGKTQYF. The CDR3 region has the DNA TGCAGCGTTGAACTGATGTGGGGGGGCGGGAAGACCCAGTACTTC.

This sequence joins TRBV7-2 and TRBJ2-3, with D hard to call. This CDR3 region has 14 residues. Germline V CDR1 and CDR2: SGHTA, FQGNSA. V was pared by 7 bases and J by 4 bases, with 15 bases between. The CDR3: CASTPGGEADTQYF. DNA of the CDR3: TGTGCCAGCACCCCCGGTGGAGAGGCAGATACGCAGTATTTT.

This clone was seen once. The J gene is TRBJ2-5, the V gene TRBV5-4; maybe TRBD1 (6 bases). V was shortened by 4 bases and J by 2 bases, with 15 bases between the two germline ends. Germline V gene sequence: CDR1 SGHNT, CDR2 YYREEE (reference sequence). The CDR3 is 15 residues long. For the CDR3, the DNA is TGTGCCAGCAGCCCCAACAACAGGGTACAAGAGACCCAGTACTTC. It specifies CASSPNNRVQETQYF.

This rearrangement joins TRBV4-2 to TRBJ2-5, with 14 bases lining up with TRBD2. The CDR3 is made up of 16 amino acids. V trimming: 6 bases; J trimming: 4 bases; junction bases outside the gene matches: 7. CDR1 and CDR2 (germline): LGHNA, YNFKEQ. CDR3 nucleotides: TGTGCCAGCAGACAAACCGGGACTAGCGGGGGAGAGACCCAGTACTTC. Protein: CASRQTGTSGGETQYF.

This clone was picked up one time. J is TRBJ2-5 and V is TRBV4-3; 8 bases fit TRBD2. V lost 0 bases to trimming and J lost 1 base; unmatched junction nucleotides: 7. The CDR3 length is 17 residues. Germline V gene lookup returns CDR1 LGHNA and CDR2 YSLEER. The CDR3 protein is CASSQDPAGGTQETQYF. CDR3 nucleotide sequence: TGCGCCAGCAGCCAAGATCCGGCGGGGGGAACCCAAGAGACCCAGTACTTC.

The chain uses TRBV11-3 and TRBJ2-7; 10 bases map to TRBD2. The CDR3 consists of 16 residues. The V gene's germline CDR1 is SGHNT and CDR2 YENEEA. Trimming cost V 0 bases and J 4 bases; bases outside gene matches: 6. The CDR3 coding sequence is TGTGCCAGCAGCTTAGATCCCAGCGGGGGGGAGTACGAGCAGTACTTC. This codes for CASSLDPSGGEYEQYF.

The rearrangement joins TRBV7-6 to TRBJ2-7; TRBD2 agrees at 8 bases. The V gene end was trimmed by 0 bases and the J gene end by 7 bases; junction bases not matched to a gene: 8. The CDR3 covers 15 residues. From germline, CDR1 is SGHVS and CDR2 FNYEAQ. CDR3 loop: CASSLARGASREQYF. The CDR3 DNA is TGTGCCAGCAGCTTAGCGCGGGGGGCGTCACGGGAGCAGTACTTC.

The chain carries TRBV28 and TRBJ2-7; 9 bases match TRBD2. The germline CDR1 and CDR2 sequences are MDHEN and SYDVKM. The V gene end was trimmed by 4 bases and the J gene end by 3 bases; junction bases not matched to a gene: 13. The CDR3 spans 17 residues. CDR3 protein: CASSSHPGLANNYEQYF. In DNA, the CDR3 is TGTGCCAGCAGTTCCCACCCCGGACTAGCGAATAACTACGAGCAGTACTTC.

The chain combines TRBV10-3 with TRBJ1-1, with 8 bases aligning to TRBD1. The CDR3 is 14 amino acids. The junction had 1 base not matched to a gene; V was cut back by 4 bases and J by 0 bases. Looked up from germline, CDR1 is ENHRY and CDR2 is SYGVKD. The CDR3 DNA reads as TGTGCCATCAGTGGACAGGGGTTGAACACTGAAGCTTTCTTT. Residues: CAISGQGLNTEAFF.

The sample holds a few counts of this clone. This same CDR3 is encoded by further DNA sequences in the sample. This rearrangement joins TRBV6-6 to TRBJ1-2; the D gene is possibly TRBD1 (6 bases). The ends were cut back, 7 bases at V and 5 bases at J, with 14 bases in the middle. This CDR3 is 13 amino acids long. Germline-derived CDR1 and CDR2 are MNHNY and SVGAGI (reference sequence). The CDR3 loop reads CASTPAGAYGYTF. The CDR3 DNA is TGTGCCAGCACTCCGGCAGGGGCGTATGGCTACACCTTC.

The rearrangement joins TRBV19 to TRBJ1-2, with D unclear. Trimming removed 4 bases at V and 3 bases at J, with 6 bases between. The CDR3 is 12 amino acids. Germline lookup yields CDR1 LNHDA and CDR2 SQIVND (reference sequence). The CDR3 DNA sequence: TGTGCCAGTAGTAACAGTTACTATGGCTACACCTTC. It is translated as CASSNSYYGYTF.

The CDR3 is CASSLDLGGSTDTQYF. The CDR3 bases are TGTGCCAGCAGCTTAGATCTGGGGGGGAGCACAGATACGCAGTATTTT. The genes are TRBV11-2 and TRBJ2-3; 7 bases agree with TRBD2. V gave up 0 bases and J gave up 0 bases; unmatched junction bases: 3. The germline CDR1 and CDR2 sequences are SGHAT and FQNNGV. The CDR3 contains 16 residues. Combining the CDR3 with reference TRBV11-2 and TRBJ2-3 gives the whole variable domain EAGVAQSPRYKIIEKRQSVAFWCNPISGHATLYWYQQILGQGPKLLIQFQNNGVVDDSQLPKDRFSAERLKGVDSTLKIQPAKLEDSAVYLCASSLDLGGSTDTQYFGPGTRLTVL.

The chain carries TRBV28 and TRBJ2-7; D is perhaps TRBD1 (5 bases). The length of the CDR3 is 13 residues. CDR1 and CDR2 from the germline V gene are MDHEN and SYDVKM. Trimming pared 2 bases from V and 4 bases from J, leaving 9 bases between. The CDR3 protein is CASSLGRGYEQYF. The CDR3 nucleotides are TGTGCCAGCAGTTTAGGTAGGGGATACGAGCAGTACTTC.

The CDR3 sequence: CASSVGLIFSNQPQHF. CDR3 sequence (DNA): TGTGCCAGCAGTGTGGGACTAATCTTTAGCAATCAGCCCCAGCATTTT. The rearrangement links TRBV28 to TRBJ1-5; maybe TRBD1 (5 bases). The V and J ends lost 5 bases and 0 bases respectively, with 14 bases between them. CDR3 length equals 16 residues. Per germline, CDR1 MDHEN and CDR2 SYDVKM.

This chain links TRBV4-1 with TRBJ1-2; D gene uncertain. The ends were cut back, 5 bases at V and 2 bases at J, with 12 bases in the middle. The CDR3 consists of 14 residues. Germline V lookup: CDR1 MGHRA, CDR2 YSYEKL. CDR3 in DNA: TGCGCCAGCAGCAGGGAGATGTTGAACTATGGCTACACCTTC. This codes for CASSREMLNYGYTF.

The genes are TRBV28 and TRBJ1-4; 7 nucleotides match TRBD1. V dropped 5 bases and J dropped 8; count of bases not matched to a gene: 14. The CDR3 loop spans 16 amino acids. Germline V gene lookup returns CDR1 MDHEN and CDR2 SYDVKM. The CDR3 DNA reads TGTGCCAGCAGTATGGCGACAGGGCGGGATTGGGAAAAACTGTTTTTT. Its translation is CASSMATGRDWEKLFF.

The chain carries TRBV5-4 and TRBJ2-3; TRBD1 matches at 7 bases. The CDR3 loop spans 16 amino acids. The V gene's germline CDR1 is SGHNT and CDR2 YYREEE (reference sequence). V gave up 0 bases and J gave up 3 bases; unmatched junction bases: 7. CDR3 nucleotide sequence: TGTGCCAGCAGCTTGGCCCTGGACAGGCTTACAGATACGCAGTATTTT. As protein: CASSLALDRLTDTQYF.

This clone came up a few times. The rearrangement uses TRBV5-1 and TRBJ2-3, with a tentative D call TRBD2 (6 bases). The CDR3 runs 14 residues. V dropped 3 bases and J dropped 3 bases, with 11 bases sitting between them. Per germline, CDR1 SGHRS and CDR2 YFSETQ. The CDR3 nucleotides read TGCGCCAGCAGCTATGGGGACTGGACAGATACGCAGTATTTT. Protein: CASSYGDWTDTQYF.

J is TRBJ2-5 and V is TRBV4-1; 13 bases fit TRBD2. The V and J ends lost 4 bases and 5 bases, in that order; junction bases with no gene match: 7. The CDR3 has 16 amino acids. CDR1 and CDR2 (germline): MGHRA, YSYEKL. Written as DNA, the CDR3 is TGCGCCAGCAGCCGGACTAGCGGGGGCCAACTCGAGACCCAGTACTTC. Translation gives CASSRTSGGQLETQYF.

The count of this clone is one. V usage is TRBV11-2 and J usage is TRBJ1-4, with D possibly matching TRBD1 (5 bases). CDR3 length equals 16 residues. Germline CDR1 is SGHAT and CDR2 is FQNNGV. V was cut by 1 base and J by 2 bases, with 11 bases left in between. The CDR3 region is CASSLVAGTTNEKLFF. The CDR3 DNA sequence: TGTGCCAGCAGCTTAGTGGCAGGGACTACTAATGAAAAACTGTTTTTT.

V gene TRBV4-1 combines with J gene TRBJ1-1, with 9 bases identical to TRBD1. J lost 1 base, V lost 3 bases, and 3 bases had no gene match. From germline, CDR1 is MGHRA and CDR2 YSYEKL. This CDR3 is built from 15 residues. As DNA, the CDR3 is TGCGCCAGCAGCCATCCGGGACAGGGGAACACTGAAGCTTTCTTT. The encoded protein is CASSHPGQGNTEAFF.